This T cell receptor beta chain was identified during a study of identical twins. The V and J ends lost 4 bases and 0 bases, in that order; junction bases with no gene match: 11. This CDR3 is built from 18 residues. Germline CDR1 reads MDHEN; CDR2 reads SYDVKM. One entry per CDR3 protein, called by TCRdb with MiXCR from the 5' RACE reads. The data hold fewer than 350,000 distinct CDR3 sequences, with more than 6.5% observed a single time. Overall study results and limits: Modelling approaches yielded underestimates of out-of-frame TCR alpha sharing between monozygotic twins. High-abundance cord blood beta clonotypes had fewer insertions; memory repertoires showed none.

This clonotype was counted a few times. No antigen is known for it. The same sample was also studied in work on yellow fever vaccine responses in identical twins.

This TCR was recovered from a woman in her late teens or twenties in good health. The specimen was memory (CD45RO+) T cells sorted from blood. The chain recombines TRBV28 with TRBJ2-3, with 9 bases identical to TRBD1. CDR3 amino acids: CASSSTGGLFSSTDTQYF. DNA for the CDR3: TGTGCCAGCAGTTCGACAGGGGGTTTATTCTCTAGCACAGATACGCAGTATTTT.